These 29 T cell receptor beta chains were sequenced from one sample in a study of T cell responses to AZD1222 COVID-19 vaccine. TCRdb's table, derived via immunoSEQ multiplex PCR, lists solely in-frame clones and lacks some. Here the sample spans roughly 120,000 clones, around 81% being singletons. Here the sequenced sample was peripheral blood, taken on day 0 of AZD1222 vaccination. The receptors were gathered from an adult in good health.

The gene calls are TRBV7-6 and TRBJ2-3, with D unclear. The germline CDR1 and CDR2 sequences are SGHVS and FNYEAQ. The CDR3 covers 14 residues. The V gene lost 1 base and the J gene lost 3 bases, with 8 bases spanning the gap. The CDR3 DNA reads TGTGCCAGCAGCTTAGGGTATGGGACAGATACGCAGTATTTT. Its protein product is CASSLGYGTDTQYF.

The rearrangement uses TRBV30 and TRBJ1-3, with 9 nucleotides matching TRBD1. Per the germline V gene, CDR1 is GTSNPN and CDR2 is SVGIG (reference sequence). Unmatched junction bases numbered 5, after V lost 8 bases and J lost 0 bases. The CDR3 extends over 14 amino acids. CDR3 sequence: CARTDRGSGNTIYF. The CDR3 DNA reads as TGTGCCCGGACGGACAGGGGCTCTGGAAACACCATATATTTT.

This chain connects TRBV2 to TRBJ1-2; D is uncertain. The V gene's germline CDR1 is SNHLY and CDR2 FYNNEI. V lost 8 bases to trimming and J lost 0 bases, with 13 bases between them. This CDR3 contains 14 residues. DNA for the CDR3: TGTGCCAGCGGGGTTGGACGAACTAACTATGGCTACACCTTC. Translation: CASGVGRTNYGYTF.

This sequence joins TRBV6-1 and TRBJ2-1; TRBD1 aligns across 7 bases. The CDR3 loop spans 14 amino acids. Germline CDR1 reads MNHNS; CDR2 reads SASEGT. J was trimmed by 7 bases and V by 3 bases; bases with no gene match: 6. In DNA, the CDR3 is TGTGCCAGCAGTGAGAAGGGGGCCGGGAATGAGCAGTTCTTC. Protein sequence: CASSEKGAGNEQFF.

V gene TRBV19 combines with J gene TRBJ1-5, with D uncertain. CDR1 is LNHDA and CDR2 is SQIVND in the germline V gene (reference sequence). With 1 base removed from V and 6 bases from J, the gap between germline ends came to 4 bases. The CDR3 sequence is 12 residues long. CDR3 region: CASSIGIQPQHF. DNA for the CDR3: TGTGCCAGTAGTATAGGTATTCAGCCCCAGCATTTT.

The V call is TRBV18, the J call TRBJ2-2, with TRBD2 matching 7 bases. The CDR3 totals 15 residues. With 6 bases clipped from V and 5 bases from J, the junction kept 9 bases outside the gene matches. CDR1 is KGHSH, CDR2 LQKENI, per germline. CDR3 nucleotide sequence: TGTGCCAGCTCGCTCCATCCCGGGGGGACCGGGGAGCTGTTTTTT. This sequence encodes CASSLHPGGTGELFF.

V is TRBV9 and J is TRBJ1-3; D uncertain. V was pared by 1 base and J by 0 bases, with 11 bases between. The CDR3 is 16 residues long. Germline V gene lookup returns CDR1 SGDLS and CDR2 YYNGEE. This chain's CDR3 is CASSVSAATSGNTIYF. The CDR3 region has the DNA TGTGCCAGCAGCGTAAGCGCAGCTACCTCTGGAAACACCATATATTTT. Supplemented by reference TRBV9 and TRBJ1-3, the full variable domain reads DSGVTQTPKHLITATGQRVTLRCSPRSGDLSVYWYQQSLDQGLQFLIQYYNGEERAKGNILERFSAQQFPDLHSELNLSSLELGDSALYFCASSVSAATSGNTIYFGEGSWLTVV.

As to this clone: This may be a read error, as it is one base from a much larger clone. The V gene is TRBV7-9, the J gene TRBJ2-7; 9 positions match TRBD1. The V gene's germline CDR1 is SEHNR and CDR2 FQNEAQ (reference sequence). The V gene end was trimmed by 5 bases and the J gene end by 2 bases; junction bases not matched to a gene: 1. The CDR3 has 13 residues. This CDR3 reads CASSRQGAYEQYF. The CDR3 nucleotides read TGTGCCAGCAGCCGACAGGGGGCCTACGAGCAGTACTTC.

This clone was counted once. This chain connects TRBV18 to TRBJ1-1; 7 bases fit TRBD1. The CDR3 sequence is 13 residues long. The V gene's germline CDR1 is KGHSH and CDR2 LQKENI. Trimming removed 5 bases from V and 5 bases from J; junction bases left unmatched: 5. The CDR3 coding sequence is TGTGCCAGCTCAAACCGGGACAGTACTGAAGCTTTCTTT. Its protein product is CASSNRDSTEAFF.

V usage is TRBV3-1 (or the pseudogene TRBV3-2) and J usage is TRBJ1-5, with D possibly matching TRBD1 (5 bases). CDR1 and CDR2 (germline): LGHDT, YNNKEL (reference sequence). The CDR3 loop spans 15 amino acids. V shed 1 base and J shed 11 bases, with 18 bases lying between them. The DNA for the CDR3 is TGTGCCAGCAGCCAAGTCCCGGGACCTACAACAGCCCAGCATTTT. Translating it yields CASSQVPGPTTAQHF.

This chain connects TRBV19 to TRBJ1-5; weak D call: TRBD1 (6 bases). CDR1 is LNHDA, CDR2 SQIVND, per germline (reference sequence). The V end lost 6 bases, the J end lost 0 bases, and 15 bases lay between the germline ends. CDR3 length equals 16 residues. The CDR3 protein is CASSAQRGASNQPQHF. CDR3 bases: TGTGCCAGTAGCGCCCAGCGGGGGGCTAGCAATCAGCCCCAGCATTTT.

The chain combines TRBV6-5 with TRBJ2-3; possible D gene TRBD2, 7 bases. CDR3 length: 15 residues. Germline V CDR1 and CDR2: MNHEY, SVGAGI. The V gene lost 10 bases and the J gene lost 1 base, with 18 bases spanning the gap. CDR3 amino acids: CATAPWEGGTDTQYF. CDR3 in DNA: TGTGCCACCGCCCCATGGGAGGGGGGCACAGATACGCAGTATTTT.

J is TRBJ2-7 and V is TRBV6-2 or TRBV6-3; D perhaps matches TRBD2 (5 bases). V was pared by 2 bases and J by 2 bases, with 10 bases between. Germline V gene data show CDR1 as MNHEY and CDR2 as SVGEGT. The CDR3 runs to 14 residues. This CDR3 is CASSYEGQTYEQYF. The CDR3 bases are TGTGCCAGCAGTTACGAGGGCCAGACCTACGAGCAGTACTTC.

The chain uses TRBV7-2 and TRBJ2-5; possibly TRBD2 for D (7 bases). The germline gives CDR1 SGHTA, CDR2 FQGNSA. This CDR3 has 14 residues. The V and J ends lost 3 bases and 4 bases respectively, with 12 bases between them. CDR3 nucleotide sequence: TGTGCCAGCAGCTTCTATGGGGGGGCAGAGACCCAGTACTTC. This gives the protein CASSFYGGAETQYF.

The chain joins TRBV6-1 to TRBJ1-4; the D gene is possibly TRBD1 (5 bases). Germline-derived CDR1 and CDR2 are MNHNS and SASEGT. The V gene lost 5 bases and the J gene lost 8 bases, with 15 bases spanning the gap. This CDR3 has 14 residues. CDR3 region: CASSSVRAGEKLFF. The CDR3, as DNA: TGTGCCAGCAGTTCTGTCAGGGCGGGCGAAAAACTGTTTTTT.

The chain uses TRBV19 and TRBJ1-5; no clear D. Germline loops: CDR1 LNHDA, CDR2 SQIVND (reference sequence). The V end lost 6 bases, the J end lost 3 bases, and 6 bases lay between the germline ends. This CDR3 spans 12 amino acids. CDR3 protein: CASRAHNQPQHF. The CDR3 DNA reads as TGTGCCAGTAGGGCACACAATCAGCCCCAGCATTTT.

The rearrangement uses TRBV28 and TRBJ1-2, with D possibly being TRBD1 (6 bases). This CDR3 has 14 residues. The germline V gene encodes CDR1 MDHEN and CDR2 SYDVKM. The V end was cut by 6 bases, the J end by 9 bases, with 20 bases between. CDR3 sequence (DNA): TGTGCCAGCAGGGGGGGGCAGGTCATGAAGAGCTACACCTTC. The encoded protein is CASRGGQVMKSYTF.

This chain links TRBV5-1 with TRBJ1-2, with D possibly TRBD1 on 5 matching bases. The germline gives CDR1 SGHRS, CDR2 YFSETQ. This CDR3 is built from 14 residues. V shed 4 bases and J shed 2 bases, with 12 bases lying between them. CDR3 sequence reads: CASSRDGRNYGYTF. CDR3 DNA: TGCGCCAGCAGCCGGGACGGGAGGAACTATGGCTACACCTTC.

This chain links TRBV6-2 or TRBV6-3 with TRBJ2-7; unclear D gene. This CDR3 comprises 12 residues. Germline lookup yields CDR1 MNHEY and CDR2 SVGEGT. Trimming removed 2 bases at V and 3 bases at J, with 5 bases between. CDR3 DNA: TGTGCCAGCAGTTACCATCTCTACGAGCAGTACTTC. It translates to CASSYHLYEQYF.

This clone was observed many times. This chain joins TRBV4-3 and TRBJ1-2; D call uncertain. Trimming left V 1 base short and J 1 base short, with 4 bases between. This CDR3 is built from 13 residues. The germline gives CDR1 LGHNA, CDR2 YSLEER. The CDR3 loop reads CASSQGINYGYTF. The CDR3 DNA sequence: TGCGCCAGCAGCCAAGGCATTAACTATGGCTACACCTTC.

The V and J genes are TRBV5-1 and TRBJ1-1; TRBD1 is a possible D gene (6 bases). The CDR3 covers 12 residues. Germline V lookup: CDR1 SGHRS, CDR2 YFSETQ. Deletions cut 3 bases from V and 10 bases from J, with 13 bases between. The CDR3 DNA sequence: TGCGCCAGCAGCTCGGGGGGGCAGGTAGCTTTCTTT. Protein sequence: CASSSGGQVAFF.

This chain links TRBV5-1 with TRBJ2-7; 7 nucleotides line up with TRBD1. The CDR3 runs to 15 residues. V lost 4 bases and J lost 5; bases outside the gene matches: 12. The V gene's germline CDR1 is SGHRS and CDR2 YFSETQ. The CDR3 loop is CASSLGQAIIDEQYF. The DNA for the CDR3 is TGCGCCAGCAGCCTAGGACAGGCCATCATCGACGAGCAGTACTTC.

This clone was picked up one time. The chain is built from TRBV5-4 and TRBJ1-4; the D is unclear. This CDR3 contains 12 residues. V was trimmed by 3 bases and J by 0 bases, leaving 0 bases between them. Germline V lookup: CDR1 SGHNT, CDR2 YYREEE (reference sequence). The CDR3 sequence: CASSSTNEKLFF. CDR3 nucleotides: TGTGCCAGCAGCTCAACTAATGAAAAACTGTTTTTT.

The J gene is TRBJ1-1, the V gene TRBV19; no reliable D call. This CDR3 has 15 amino acids. CDR1 is LNHDA and CDR2 is SQIVND in the germline V gene (reference sequence). V lost 8 bases and J lost 2, with 18 bases in between. The DNA of the CDR3 is TGTGCCAGTCATGGCCCGGCGGCGGCTAACACTGAAGCTTTCTTT. Translating it yields CASHGPAAANTEAFF.

The rearrangement uses TRBV7-9 and TRBJ2-7; 7 bases agree with TRBD2. Germline V gene sequence: CDR1 SEHNR, CDR2 FQNEAQ (reference sequence). The CDR3 length is 16 residues. After removal of 7 bases from V and 0 bases from J, the junction contained 12 bases not matched to a gene. CDR3 residues: CASNQVGLGSSYEQYF. In DNA, the CDR3 is TGTGCCAGCAACCAGGTAGGACTAGGGAGCTCCTACGAGCAGTACTTC.

This clone was found once. The rearrangement links TRBV12-5 to TRBJ1-5; D possibly corresponds to TRBD1 (6 bases). Germline V gives CDR1 LGHNT, CDR2 FRNRAP. Trimming stripped 5 bases from V and 5 bases from J, with 7 bases between. This CDR3 has 12 residues. The CDR3 loop is CASGTGHQPQHF. CDR3 nucleotides: TGTGCTAGTGGTACAGGGCATCAGCCCCAGCATTTT. The variable domain in full, with the rest retrieved from reference TRBV12-5 and TRBJ1-5, is DARVTQTPRHKVTEMGQEVTMRCQPILGHNTVFWYRQTMMQGLELLAYFRNRAPLDDSGMPKDRFSAEMPDATLATLKIQPSEPRDSAVYFCASGTGHQPQHFGDGTRLSIL.

V is TRBV10-3 and J is TRBJ1-2, with 10 nucleotides matching TRBD1. The germline V gene encodes CDR1 ENHRY and CDR2 SYGVKD. V was clipped by 10 bases and J by 0 bases; unmatched bases: 8. CDR3 length equals 15 residues. CDR3 bases: TGTGCCAGCAGGGACAGGGGCCAAACTAACTATGGCTACACCTTC. This codes for CASRDRGQTNYGYTF.

The chain links TRBV3-1 (or the pseudogene TRBV3-2) to TRBJ2-5; perhaps TRBD1 as D (6 bases). The V end lost 1 base, the J end lost 1 base, and 10 bases lay between the germline ends. The CDR3 extends over 15 amino acids. The germline gives CDR1 LGHDT, CDR2 YNNKEL (reference sequence). The CDR3 protein is CASSQGGLPQETQYF. CDR3 coding DNA: TGTGCCAGCAGCCAAGGGGGGCTGCCCCAAGAGACCCAGTACTTC.

The V call is TRBV30, the J call TRBJ1-4; TRBD1 matches at 8 bases. The CDR3 contains 13 residues. V lost 0 bases, J lost 9 bases, and 3 bases stayed unmatched. Per germline, CDR1 GTSNPN and CDR2 SVGIG (reference sequence). The CDR3 sequence: CAWSVQGVQKLFF. The CDR3 bases are TGTGCCTGGAGTGTACAGGGGGTGCAAAAACTGTTTTTT. Full variable domain (outside the CDR3, taken from reference TRBV30 and TRBJ1-4): SQTIHQWPATLVQPVGSPLSLECTVEGTSNPNLYWYRQAAGRGLQLLFYSVGIGQISSEVPQNLSASRPQDRQFILSSKKLLLSDSGFYLCAWSVQGVQKLFFGSGTQLSVL.